This TCR beta chain was sequenced during a study of response to subunit inactivated influenza vaccine (dated 2018 in TCRdb). Some background on the complete study: Deep quantitative T cell receptor repertoire profiling was used in the study to track responses to a trivalent subunit inactivated influenza vaccine.

Study-wide conclusions, independent of this receptor: According to the authors, only a limited number of new T cells may be recruited by each seasonal influenza vaccination.

Comments on this clonotype: Its antigen target is currently unknown. Qualities for individual bases were not recorded, and no much larger clone is one base off.

To prepare the library, RT-PCR was applied. The instrument given in TCRdb is Illumina HiSeq 2500. TCRdb's own reprocessing of the public reads used fastp at Q25 and MiXCR and kept productive beta chains. Identical CDR3 protein sequences are pooled into one entry, listed with their most common genes and DNA. The sample includes roughly 670,000 distinct CDR3 sequences, with around 15% observed a single time. Roughly 7.6% of the sample goes to the ten largest clones. This sample comprised PBMCs from blood, obtained around 14 days before vaccination. This receptor was taken from a man aged 50-60 years who received an inactivated influenza vaccine. Donor details come from another sample of the same person, matched by shared clones.

The CDR3 reads CSVEDRGQGTYEQYF. The nucleotides are TGCAGCGTTGAAGACCGCGGACAGGGGACGTACGAGCAGTACTTC. The chain is assembled from TRBV29-1 and TRBJ2-7; 9 of the junction bases match TRBD1. The CDR3 goes from the cysteine to the phenylalanine over 15 residues. Only the CDR3 DNA is retained, 45 bases long and in frame from the first base. For CDR1 and CDR2, the germline V gene lists SQVTM and ANQGSEA. Germline trimming amounts to 0 bases on V and 4 bases on J, with 7 as the count of junction bases outside the gene matches.